Presented here are 26 T cell receptor beta chains from one specimen sequenced in a study of long-term antiretroviral therapy in people with HIV. An immunoSEQ assay, version v3.0, was performed at survey level. TCRdb's table, derived via immunoSEQ multiplex PCR, lists solely in-frame clones and lacks some. The repertoire holds approximately 10,000 clones, with approximately 76% as singletons. The input for sequencing was unsorted PBMCs, taken at the start of antiretroviral therapy, before treatment. Receptor source: a man aged 25 to 40 with HIV.

J is TRBJ2-5 and V is TRBV7-9; tentative D call: TRBD2 (6 bases). The germline V gene encodes CDR1 SEHNR and CDR2 FQNEAQ (reference sequence). The V and J ends lost 1 base and 2 bases respectively, with 17 bases between them. The CDR3 totals 17 residues. CDR3 sequence reads: CASSLEGLRAGQETQYF. As DNA, the CDR3 is TGTGCCAGCAGCTTAGAAGGCCTAAGGGCGGGGCAAGAGACCCAGTACTTC.

By proportion, this clone is medium-sized. The rearrangement uses TRBV7-3 and TRBJ2-3; 9 positions match TRBD2. The germline CDR1 and CDR2 sequences are SGHTA and FQGTGA. The ends lost 1 base at V and 4 bases at J; junction bases unmatched: 9. The CDR3 spans 17 residues. Written as DNA, the CDR3 is TGTGCCAGCAGCTTAATCCCGGCGGGGGGGCAGGCAGATACGCAGTATTTT. Its protein is CASSLIPAGGQADTQYF. Combining the CDR3 with reference TRBV7-3 and TRBJ2-3 gives the whole variable domain GAGVSQTPSNKVTEKGKYVELRCDPISGHTALYWYRQSLGQGPEFLIYFQGTGAADDSGLPNDRFFAVRPEGSVSTLKIQRTERGDSAVYLCASSLIPAGGQADTQYFGPGTRLTVL.

This chain uses TRBV19 with TRBJ1-2; 8 nucleotides align to TRBD1. The CDR3 extends over 12 amino acids. Germline trimming cut 10 bases from V and 2 bases from J; bases unmatched to any gene: 3. Germline CDR1 reads LNHDA; CDR2 reads SQIVND (reference sequence). CDR3 DNA sequence: TGTGCCACCTGGACAGGGAACTATGGCTACACCTTC. Amino acids: CATWTGNYGYTF. Looking up the rest from reference TRBV19 and TRBJ1-2 gives the full variable domain: DGGITQSPKYLFRKEGQNVTLSCEQNLNHDAMYWYRQDPGQGLRLIYYSQIVNDFQKGDIAEGYSVSREKKESFPLTVTSAQKNPTAFYLCATWTGNYGYTFGSGTRLTVV.

This chain joins TRBV19 and TRBJ2-7; 12 nucleotides agree with TRBD2. Germline CDR1 reads LNHDA; CDR2 reads SQIVND (reference sequence). The CDR3 runs 16 residues. The ends lost 3 bases at V and 5 bases at J; junction bases unmatched: 8. The CDR3 bases are TGTGCCAGTAGTATCTCCTTGGGACTAGCGGGCGACGAGCAGTACTTC. Protein: CASSISLGLAGDEQYF. Filled out from reference TRBV19 and TRBJ2-7, the complete variable domain reads DGGITQSPKYLFRKEGQNVTLSCEQNLNHDAMYWYRQDPGQGLRLIYYSQIVNDFQKGDIAEGYSVSREKKESFPLTVTSAQKNPTAFYLCASSISLGLAGDEQYFGPGTRLTVT.

The chain carries TRBV6-4 and TRBJ2-3, with D perhaps matching TRBD2 (6 bases). Trimming left V 2 bases short and J 0 bases short, with 9 bases between. Germline V CDR1 and CDR2: MRHNA, SNTAGT. The CDR3 sequence is 15 residues long. The CDR3 bases are TGTGCCAGCAGTGACAGGAGCGGGAGCACAGATACGCAGTATTTT. Translated: CASSDRSGSTDTQYF.

This chain joins TRBV5-1 and TRBJ2-3, with TRBD2 matching 13 bases. CDR1 and CDR2 from the germline V gene are SGHRS and YFSETQ. V gave up 1 base and J gave up 4 bases; unmatched junction bases: 3. This CDR3 region has 16 residues. CDR3 region: CASSLLGLAGSDTQYF. DNA of the CDR3: TGCGCCAGCAGCTTGTTGGGACTAGCGGGATCAGATACGCAGTATTTT.

The chain links TRBV13 to TRBJ2-1, with D tentatively TRBD2 (5 bases). V lost 5 bases to trimming and J lost 9 bases, with 14 bases between them. The CDR3 is made up of 13 amino acids. Germline CDR1 is PRHDT and CDR2 is FYEKMQ (reference sequence). The chain's CDR3 is CASSLAHEGEQFF. Written as DNA, the CDR3 is TGTGCCAGCAGCCTAGCCCACGAGGGTGAGCAGTTCTTC.

The DNA of the CDR3 is TGTGCCAGCAGTGAACAGACAGGGGTGGTCTCTTCACCCCTCCACTTT. It encodes CASSEQTGVVSSPLHF. This chain joins TRBV6-1 and TRBJ1-6, with 8 positions matching TRBD1. CDR3 length: 16 residues. The trim removed 2 bases at V and 9 bases at J, leaving 9 bases unmatched. Looked up from germline, CDR1 is MNHNS and CDR2 is SASEGT.

The chain recombines TRBV21-1 with TRBJ1-6. TRBV21-1 is designated a pseudogene. The CDR3 covers 16 residues. The CDR3 loop is CASSSKAGSYNSPLHF. The CDR3 DNA reads TGTGCCAGCAGCTCAAAGGCCGGCTCCTATAATTCACCCCTCCACTTT.

V gene TRBV6-6 combines with J gene TRBJ2-6; D is unresolved. This CDR3 contains 14 residues. V lost 1 base and J 0 bases, leaving 1 base between the germline ends. Germline V gene lookup returns CDR1 MNHNY and CDR2 SVGAGI (reference sequence). The DNA of the CDR3 is TGTGCCAGCAGTTACTACTCTGGGGCCAACGTCCTGACTTTC. Residues: CASSYYSGANVLTF.

This clone was observed a handful of times. This chain connects TRBV5-6 to TRBJ1-3; 7 nucleotides align to TRBD1. CDR3 length: 15 amino acids. Germline V gene sequence: CDR1 SGHDT, CDR2 YYEEEE. The V and J ends lost 4 bases and 5 bases, in that order; junction bases with no gene match: 9. In DNA, the CDR3 is TGTGCCAGCAGCCATACGAGGGGGCAGAGAAACACCATATATTTT. It yields the protein CASSHTRGQRNTIYF. Full variable domain (rest looked up from reference TRBV5-6 and TRBJ1-3): DAGVTQSPTHLIKTRGQQVTLRCSPKSGHDTVSWYQQALGQGPQFIFQYYEEEERQRGNFPDRFSGHQFPNYSSELNVNALLLGDSALYLCASSHTRGQRNTIYFGEGSWLTVV.

This clone has only one observation. The chain joins TRBV5-1 to TRBJ1-2; tentatively, D is TRBD1 (5 bases). CDR1 is SGHRS and CDR2 is YFSETQ in the germline V gene. This CDR3 comprises 17 residues. V dropped 0 bases and J dropped 6 bases, with 21 bases sitting between them. Here the CDR3 DNA reads TGCGCCAGCAGCTTGGCGGACCTCGGTACAGGAGGAAATGGCTACACCTTC. Its protein is CASSLADLGTGGNGYTF. The full variable domain, in which reference TRBV5-1 and TRBJ1-2 provide the parts outside the CDR3, is KAGVTQTPRYLIKTRGQQVTLSCSPISGHRSVSWYQQTPGQGLQFLFEYFSETQRNKGNFPGRFSGRQFSNSRSEMNVSTLELGDSALYLCASSLADLGTGGNGYTFGSGTRLTVV.

The table lists this clone with a few counts. V and J are TRBV29-1 and TRBJ2-7; D is perhaps TRBD2 (7 bases). The CDR3 covers 13 residues. CDR1 SQVTM and CDR2 ANQGSEA come from the germline V gene. V shed 5 bases and J shed 2 bases, with 13 bases lying between them. The CDR3 sequence: CSVLGGQPYEQYF. In DNA, the CDR3 is TGCAGCGTTTTGGGGGGGCAGCCCTACGAGCAGTACTTC.

The gene calls are TRBV15 and TRBJ2-1; TRBD2 aligns across 9 bases. J was trimmed by 3 bases and V by 1 base; bases with no gene match: 4. Germline values: CDR1 LNHNV, CDR2 YYDKDF (reference sequence). The CDR3 loop spans 16 amino acids. The CDR3 loop reads CATSRVALAGYNEQFF. CDR3 coding DNA: TGTGCCACCAGCAGAGTAGCACTAGCGGGCTACAATGAGCAGTTCTTC.

This clone is medium-sized in the sample. The chain uses TRBV28 and TRBJ1-4; D perhaps matches TRBD1 (5 bases). CDR1 and CDR2 (germline): MDHEN, SYDVKM. The length of the CDR3 is 13 residues. Trimming stripped 4 bases from V and 13 bases from J, with 16 bases between. The CDR3 region has the DNA TGTGCCAGCAGTTCCGGGACTCCTAAGGGACTGTTTTTT. It yields the protein CASSSGTPKGLFF.

The gene calls are TRBV6-5 and TRBJ2-1, with a weak D call TRBD1 (5 bases). V shed 6 bases and J shed 6 bases, with 12 bases lying between them. Germline V gene lookup returns CDR1 MNHEY and CDR2 SVGAGI. CDR3 size: 13 residues. The CDR3 nucleotides are TGTGCCAGCAGAGCCTCAAGGGGCAATGAGCAGTTCTTC. This encodes CASRASRGNEQFF.

This clone has just a few counts. J is TRBJ1-5 and V is TRBV6-6; D possibly corresponds to TRBD1 (5 bases). Germline-derived CDR1 and CDR2 are MNHNY and SVGAGI (reference sequence). The CDR3 covers 14 residues. The V and J ends lost 5 bases and 6 bases respectively, with 14 bases between them. CDR3 in amino acids: CASSRGVEVQPQHF. CDR3 coding DNA: TGTGCCAGCAGTCGGGGGGTCGAGGTTCAGCCCCAGCATTTT.

The chain joins TRBV18 to TRBJ1-2, with 11 positions matching TRBD1. The trim removed 5 bases at V and 9 bases at J, leaving 5 bases unmatched. CDR3 length equals 13 residues. The germline V gene has CDR1 KGHSH and CDR2 LQKENI. The DNA of the CDR3 is TGTGCCAGCTCATCGGGACAGGGGGATAGCTACACCTTC. Translation gives CASSSGQGDSYTF. Drawing the rest from reference TRBV18 and TRBJ1-2, the complete variable domain is NAGVMQNPRHLVRRRGQEARLRCSPMKGHSHVYWYRQLPEEGLKFMVYLQKENIIDESGMPKERFSAEFPKEGPSILRIQQVVRGDSAAYFCASSSGQGDSYTFGSGTRLTVV.

The chain joins TRBV10-2 to TRBJ1-2; D gene unclear. V was shortened by 1 base and J by 8 bases, with 14 bases between the two germline ends. Germline V CDR1 and CDR2: WSHSY, SAAADI. The CDR3 runs 14 residues. CDR3: CASSEFVGVGGYTF. The CDR3 region has the DNA TGCGCCAGCAGTGAGTTTGTGGGAGTTGGAGGCTACACCTTC.

The V call is TRBV29-1, the J call TRBJ1-5; D remains ambiguous. The germline V gene encodes CDR1 SQVTM and CDR2 ANQGSEA. The CDR3 contains 13 residues. V lost 4 bases and J 4 bases, leaving 11 bases between the germline ends. CDR3 coding DNA: TGCAGCGTTGTGGCCGGGAGAAATCAGCCCCAGCATTTT. It encodes CSVVAGRNQPQHF.

The chain joins TRBV7-2 to TRBJ2-5; 8 bases align to TRBD2. The CDR3 extends over 16 amino acids. Germline values: CDR1 SGHTA, CDR2 FQGNSA. V shed 7 bases and J 5 bases; nucleotides not matched to a gene: 15. CDR3 residues: CASTLDRGGRWETQYF. In nucleotides, the CDR3 is TGTGCCAGCACTTTAGATCGGGGCGGGAGGTGGGAGACCCAGTACTTC.

The chain combines TRBV6-4 with TRBJ1-1; D call uncertain. This CDR3 has 13 residues. CDR1 and CDR2 (germline): MRHNA, SNTAGT. V dropped 3 bases and J dropped 5 bases, with 10 bases sitting between them. The CDR3 DNA sequence: TGTGCCAGCAGTGATGTGGTGGGTACTGAAGCTTTCTTT. Encoded protein: CASSDVVGTEAFF.

The chain links TRBV5-1 to TRBJ2-3; D could derive from TRBD1 or TRBD2 (6 bases each). The CDR3 runs 15 residues. Trimming shortened V by 4 bases and J by 3 bases, and 15 bases separated the two germline ends. CDR1 is SGHRS, CDR2 YFSETQ, per germline. The CDR3 spells CASSHGGFLTDTQYF. In nucleotides, the CDR3 is TGCGCCAGCAGCCACGGGGGCTTCTTGACAGATACGCAGTATTTT. Combining the CDR3 with reference TRBV5-1 and TRBJ2-3 gives the whole variable domain KAGVTQTPRYLIKTRGQQVTLSCSPISGHRSVSWYQQTPGQGLQFLFEYFSETQRNKGNFPGRFSGRQFSNSRSEMNVSTLELGDSALYLCASSHGGFLTDTQYFGPGTRLTVL.

V gene TRBV14 combines with J gene TRBJ2-5; D remains unclear. Germline V gene lookup returns CDR1 SGHDN and CDR2 FVKESK. The CDR3 consists of 11 residues. V shed 5 bases and J shed 5 bases, with 6 bases lying between them. In DNA form, the CDR3 reads TGTGCCAGCAGCAAAGGGGAGACCCAGTACTTC. Protein: CASSKGETQYF.

The chain recombines TRBV27 with TRBJ2-7; TRBD2 matches at 9 bases. The CDR3 runs to 17 residues. Germline trimming cut 0 bases from V and 0 bases from J; bases unmatched to any gene: 6. Germline V gives CDR1 MNHEY, CDR2 SMNVEV (reference sequence). The CDR3 region has the DNA TGTGCCAGCAGTTTATCGCCCGGACTAGCGCCCTCCTACGAGCAGTACTTC. This codes for CASSLSPGLAPSYEQYF.

This clone was seen just once. The V and J genes are TRBV9 and TRBJ1-6, with D tentatively TRBD1 (5 bases). V lost 9 bases, J lost 4 bases, and 14 bases lay in between. Germline V lookup: CDR1 SGDLS, CDR2 YYNGEE. The CDR3 length is 14 residues. The CDR3 region has the DNA TGTGCCACTCCTACAGGACTATATAATTCACCCCTCCACTTT. Translating gives CATPTGLYNSPLHF.